Included here is one T cell receptor beta chain sequence, with context. What it binds is unknown. Trimming shortened V by 1 base and J by 10 bases, and 6 bases separated the two germline ends. CDR1 and CDR2 from the germline V gene are SGHNT and YYREEE (reference sequence). This CDR3 comprises 11 residues. The sample comes from a study of T cell repertoires in cytomegalovirus infection. Study-level background: Matching HLA type, along with CMV infection, was indicated by public TCR beta signatures. Study-level results: What dominated the ex vivo response were HLA-C-restricted CMV-specific TCR beta clonotypes. The study identified carriers of CMV plus the relevant HLA from cumulative public TCR beta family frequency.

TCRdb fed the reads into MiXCR, producing one record per CDR3 protein. Among about 600,000 distinct CDR3 sequences, roughly 24% were seen once, and the ten largest hold less than 9.5%. Sequences were obtained from CD8+ T cells from PBMCs. The sequence was obtained from a human donor in good health (CMV status not recorded). Some clones in this sample may be carry-over from other donors' samples. The genes are TRBV5-4 and TRBJ2-1; D unclear. CDR3 region: CASSLREEQFF. DNA of the CDR3: TGTGCCAGCAGCTTGCGAGAAGAGCAGTTCTTC.